The 11 T cell receptor beta chains reported below all come from one sample, sequenced in a study of spatial heterogeneity in lung cancer. TCRdb re-derived calls from the 5' RACE reads in MiXCR, one entry per CDR3 protein. This table has 55,000 to 70,000 distinct CDR3 sequences, under 7.5% appearing once. Documented time point: sample taken at primary tumor resection. The sample consisted of PBMCs, taken at surgery. The origin of the receptors is a female donor with early-stage non-small cell lung cancer.

This clonotype was counted ten times or more. V and J are TRBV29-1 and TRBJ2-5, with D maybe TRBD2 (5 bases). The CDR3 loop spans 13 amino acids. Trimming removed 4 bases at V and 1 base at J, with 10 bases between. Germline V gives CDR1 SQVTM, CDR2 ANQGSEA. CDR3 residues: CSVGGSFQETQYF. The CDR3 DNA follows: TGCAGCGTTGGAGGGTCTTTCCAAGAGACCCAGTACTTC.

The chain carries TRBV19 and TRBJ1-4, with a possible D match to TRBD1 (5 bases). The germline V and J ends were trimmed by 5 bases and 6 bases, with 13 bases remaining between them. There are 14 residues in the CDR3. Germline V gene sequence: CDR1 LNHDA, CDR2 SQIVND (reference sequence). The CDR3 here is CASSLRDGYEKLFF. The CDR3 DNA reads as TGTGCCAGTAGTCTACGGGACGGATATGAAAAACTGTTTTTT. Full variable domain (missing parts from reference TRBV19 and TRBJ1-4): DGGITQSPKYLFRKEGQNVTLSCEQNLNHDAMYWYRQDPGQGLRLIYYSQIVNDFQKGDIAEGYSVSREKKESFPLTVTSAQKNPTAFYLCASSLRDGYEKLFFGSGTQLSVL.

The chain couples TRBV7-2 to TRBJ2-3; D may be TRBD1 (6 bases). The CDR3 loop spans 16 amino acids. The V and J ends lost 1 base and 0 bases respectively, with 11 bases between them. Germline CDR1 SGHTA, CDR2 FQGNSA. As DNA, the CDR3 is TGTGCCAGCAGCTTAGTGGGGGACACGAGCACAGATACGCAGTATTTT. Protein product: CASSLVGDTSTDTQYF.

There are many counts of this clonotype. The chain uses TRBV28 and TRBJ2-6; possibly TRBD1 or TRBD2 for D (5 bases each). The CDR3 length is 17 residues. The germline V gene encodes CDR1 MDHEN and CDR2 SYDVKM. V lost 4 bases and J 3 bases, leaving 16 bases between the germline ends. CDR3 amino acids: CASSWGTGPGGANVLTF. The CDR3 nucleotides read TGTGCCAGCAGTTGGGGGACGGGCCCAGGTGGGGCCAACGTCCTGACTTTC.

DNA for the CDR3: TGCGCCAGCAGCCCCCGTCTTACAGGGGTCGGCGGGGAGCTGTTTTTT. Protein sequence: CASSPRLTGVGGELFF. This chain joins TRBV4-1 and TRBJ2-2; 7 nucleotides line up with TRBD1. CDR1 MGHRA and CDR2 YSYEKL come from the germline V gene. After removal of 4 bases from V and 7 bases from J, the junction contained 12 bases not matched to a gene. CDR3 length: 16 amino acids.

There are many counts of this clonotype. The chain carries TRBV7-2 and TRBJ2-5; 9 nucleotides line up with TRBD2. V lost 5 bases, J lost 0 bases, and 10 bases stayed unmatched. Germline V gene sequence: CDR1 SGHTA, CDR2 FQGNSA. This CDR3 has 17 residues. The CDR3 is CASSPIAGVSYQETQYF. Written as DNA, the CDR3 is TGTGCCAGCAGCCCCATAGCGGGGGTTTCGTACCAAGAGACCCAGTACTTC. The complete variable domain, with remaining parts taken from reference TRBV7-2 and TRBJ2-5, reads GAGVSQSPSNKVTEKGKDVELRCDPISGHTALYWYRQSLGQGLEFLIYFQGNSAPDKSGLPSDRFSAERTGGSVSTLTIQRTQQEDSAVYLCASSPIAGVSYQETQYFGPGTRLLVL.

The chain is built from TRBV28 and TRBJ2-7; no clear D. CDR1 is MDHEN and CDR2 is SYDVKM in the germline V gene. This CDR3 contains 14 residues. Trimming took 5 bases from V and 3 from J, leaving 14 bases between them. The CDR3 is CASSPPTDGYEQYF. CDR3 DNA: TGTGCCAGCAGTCCTCCGACGGACGGCTACGAGCAGTACTTC.

This clonotype was counted only a few times. The CDR3 nucleotides are TGTGCCAGCAGCCAAGATTGGGCGGGGGGGACCTACAATGAGCAGTTCTTC. Its protein is CASSQDWAGGTYNEQFF. This chain links TRBV3-1 with TRBJ2-1, with TRBD2 identical over 9 bases. V trimming: 0 bases; J trimming: 2 bases; junction bases outside the gene matches: 5. This CDR3 region has 17 residues. The germline V gene has CDR1 LGHDT and CDR2 YNNKEL (reference sequence).

This clonotype was counted only a few times. V usage is TRBV20-1 and J usage is TRBJ2-3; possibly TRBD1 for D (6 bases). Per the germline V gene, CDR1 is DFQATT and CDR2 is SNEGSKA (reference sequence). Between the trimmed V and J ends, which lost 3 bases and 6 bases, there was a span of 13 bases. CDR3 length: 13 amino acids. CDR3 residues: CSARDRAGDTQYF. In DNA, the CDR3 is TGCAGTGCTAGGGACAGAGCCGGCGATACGCAGTATTTT.

This clonotype has at least ten counts. J is TRBJ2-2 and V is TRBV5-4; 7 nucleotides match TRBD1. CDR1 and CDR2 (germline): SGHNT, YYREEE (reference sequence). The trim removed 5 bases at V and 3 bases at J, leaving 13 bases unmatched. The CDR3 covers 17 residues. CDR3 bases: TGTGCCAGCAGTTCTCGGGCGAGGGGGCCCGACACCGGGGAGCTGTTTTTT. Translation: CASSSRARGPDTGELFF. Full variable domain (remainder filled in from reference TRBV5-4 and TRBJ2-2): ETGVTQSPTHLIKTRGQQVTLRCSSQSGHNTVSWYQQALGQGPQFIFQYYREEENGRGNFPPRFSGLQFPNYSSELNVNALELDDSALYLCASSSRARGPDTGELFFGEGSRLTVL.

A few counts support this clonotype. The CDR3, as DNA: TGTGCCAGCAGTTTACTCGGACAGGGGTTGCGATCACCCCTCCACTTT. Protein: CASSLLGQGLRSPLHF. The V gene is TRBV28, the J gene TRBJ1-6; TRBD1 matches 9 bases. V gave up 2 bases and J gave up 10 bases; unmatched junction bases: 9. This CDR3 is 16 amino acids long. Per germline, CDR1 MDHEN and CDR2 SYDVKM.